Following are 29 T cell receptor beta chains from one sample sequenced in a study of blood T cell repertoires in COVID-19. Generated by immunoSEQ multiplex PCR, the TCRdb table keeps only in-frame clones and is missing some. The sample contains approximately 76,000 clones, roughly 80% of which appear only once. The sample consisted of peripheral blood. The receptor set was obtained from a woman aged 60-70 years with acute or convalescent COVID-19.

This chain uses TRBV12-3 or TRBV12-4 with TRBJ1-3; D ambiguous. The CDR3 totals 13 residues. The V end was cut by 7 bases, the J end by 0 bases, with 7 bases between. The DNA for the CDR3 is TGTGCCAGCACCCCCAACTCTGGAAACACCATATATTTT. This sequence encodes CASTPNSGNTIYF.

This sequence joins TRBV5-1 and TRBJ2-3; D gene uncertain. CDR1 SGHRS and CDR2 YFSETQ come from the germline V gene. Trimming left V 0 bases short and J 4 bases short, with 6 bases between. This CDR3 is built from 13 residues. This CDR3 is CASSLARSDTQYF. The CDR3 DNA sequence: TGCGCCAGCAGCTTGGCCAGATCAGATACGCAGTATTTT.

This chain joins TRBV29-1 and TRBJ2-7; the D is unclear. Germline CDR1 is SQVTM and CDR2 is ANQGSEA. V was shortened by 4 bases and J by 2 bases, with 9 bases between the two germline ends. The CDR3 extends over 12 amino acids. DNA for the CDR3: TGCAGCGTTGTAGGAGCCACCTACGAGCAGTACTTC. It encodes CSVVGATYEQYF.

The J gene is TRBJ1-5, the V gene TRBV19, with D perhaps TRBD1 (5 bases). The CDR3 is 14 amino acids. The V gene's germline CDR1 is LNHDA and CDR2 SQIVND (reference sequence). V was shortened by 5 bases and J by 0 bases, with 8 bases between the two germline ends. The CDR3 region has the DNA TGTGCCAGTAGTCGGGACTTTAGCAATCAGCCCCAGCATTTT. Protein sequence: CASSRDFSNQPQHF.

The chain carries TRBV7-2 and TRBJ1-1, with 7 bases aligning to TRBD1. With 2 bases clipped from V and 1 base from J, the junction kept 4 bases outside the gene matches. Germline CDR1 and CDR2: SGHTA and FQGNSA. This CDR3 contains 15 residues. The CDR3 DNA is TGTGCCAGCAGCTTATCTCCAGGGGGGAACACTGAAGCTTTCTTT. Protein product: CASSLSPGGNTEAFF. The full variable domain, in which reference TRBV7-2 and TRBJ1-1 provide the parts outside the CDR3, is GAGVSQSPSNKVTEKGKDVELRCDPISGHTALYWYRQSLGQGLEFLIYFQGNSAPDKSGLPSDRFSAERTGGSVSTLTIQRTQQEDSAVYLCASSLSPGGNTEAFFGQGTRLTVV.

The gene calls are TRBV29-1 and TRBJ1-4; 7 bases map to TRBD1. After removal of 4 bases from V and 8 bases from J, the junction contained 7 bases not matched to a gene. The CDR3 is made up of 13 amino acids. Germline V lookup: CDR1 SQVTM, CDR2 ANQGSEA. The CDR3 region is CSVAGGFNEKLFF. The CDR3 DNA reads as TGCAGCGTTGCAGGGGGGTTTAACGAAAAACTGTTTTTT. Together with reference TRBV29-1 and TRBJ1-4, the CDR3 gives the full variable domain: SAVISQKPSRDICQRGTSLTIQCQVDSQVTMMFWYRQQPGQSLTLIATANQGSEATYESGFVIDKFPISRPNLTFSTLTVSNMSPEDSSIYLCSVAGGFNEKLFFGSGTQLSVL.

This chain links TRBV12-3 or TRBV12-4 with TRBJ1-1; D is ambiguous. The CDR3 length is 13 residues. DNA of the CDR3: TGTGCTACCCAAGCAGGCAGGATCACTGAAGCTTTCTTT. Translation: CATQAGRITEAFF.

The V and J genes are TRBV5-1 and TRBJ2-1; 8 bases are a match to TRBD1. The CDR3 length is 15 residues. Looked up from germline, CDR1 is SGHRS and CDR2 is YFSETQ. Unmatched junction bases numbered 6, after V lost 0 bases and J lost 7 bases. CDR3 nucleotides: TGCGCCAGCAGCTTGGACGGACAGGGAGTGAATGAGCAGTTCTTC. Residues: CASSLDGQGVNEQFF. The full variable domain, with the rest looked up from reference TRBV5-1 and TRBJ2-1, is KAGVTQTPRYLIKTRGQQVTLSCSPISGHRSVSWYQQTPGQGLQFLFEYFSETQRNKGNFPGRFSGRQFSNSRSEMNVSTLELGDSALYLCASSLDGQGVNEQFFGPGTRLTVL.

The chain has TRBV19 and TRBJ2-2, with D perhaps matching TRBD1 (5 bases). Germline assignment: CDR1 LNHDA and CDR2 SQIVND (reference sequence). The CDR3 has 14 residues. The germline V and J ends were trimmed by 2 bases and 5 bases, with 9 bases remaining between them. The CDR3 is CASSIQGLTGELFF. The CDR3 DNA reads as TGTGCCAGTAGTATACAGGGTTTAACCGGGGAGCTGTTTTTT.

The chain employs TRBV9 and TRBJ2-7; TRBD1 might be the D (5 bases). The ends were cut back, 3 bases at V and 4 bases at J, with 8 bases in the middle. CDR1 SGDLS and CDR2 YYNGEE come from the germline V gene. The CDR3 totals 12 residues. In DNA form, the CDR3 reads TGTGCCAGCAGCGACGACAGTTACGAGCAGTACTTC. Its protein product is CASSDDSYEQYF.

This clone was detected once. This rearrangement joins TRBV9 to TRBJ2-1; the D gene is possibly TRBD1 (6 bases). Trimming took off 4 bases at V and 4 bases at J, with 15 bases between the two ends. The CDR3 spans 15 residues. CDR1 is SGDLS and CDR2 is YYNGEE in the germline V gene. The CDR3: CASSPAYRAYNEQFF. CDR3 in DNA: TGTGCCAGCAGCCCCGCGTACAGGGCTTACAATGAGCAGTTCTTC.

This chain joins TRBV19 and TRBJ2-5; D perhaps matches TRBD1 (5 bases). The germline CDR1 and CDR2 sequences are LNHDA and SQIVND (reference sequence). This CDR3 has 11 residues. V was clipped by 11 bases and J by 5 bases, with 12 bases between them. The CDR3, as DNA: TGTGCCGGGTTTAACAGGGAGACCCAGTACTTC. Translating it yields CAGFNRETQYF. Complete variable domain (other parts from reference TRBV19 and TRBJ2-5): DGGITQSPKYLFRKEGQNVTLSCEQNLNHDAMYWYRQDPGQGLRLIYYSQIVNDFQKGDIAEGYSVSREKKESFPLTVTSAQKNPTAFYLCAGFNRETQYFGPGTRLLVL.

The V gene is TRBV5-1, the J gene TRBJ2-2, with no clear D. CDR3 length: 14 residues. Per the germline V gene, CDR1 is SGHRS and CDR2 is YFSETQ. V lost 0 bases and J lost 0, with 3 bases in between. Here the CDR3 DNA reads TGCGCCAGCAGCTTGGCAGCGAACACCGGGGAGCTGTTTTTT. Its protein product is CASSLAANTGELFF. Using reference TRBV5-1 and TRBJ2-2 for the parts outside the CDR3, the full variable domain is KAGVTQTPRYLIKTRGQQVTLSCSPISGHRSVSWYQQTPGQGLQFLFEYFSETQRNKGNFPGRFSGRQFSNSRSEMNVSTLELGDSALYLCASSLAANTGELFFGEGSRLTVL.

This chain connects TRBV7-3 to TRBJ2-3; TRBD2 aligns across 11 bases. J gave up 0 bases and V 5 bases, and 10 bases lay outside the gene matches. CDR3 size: 18 residues. Germline loops: CDR1 SGHTA, CDR2 FQGTGA. CDR3 in amino acids: CASSPLRLAGTSTDTQYF. The CDR3 bases are TGTGCCAGCAGCCCCCTCCGACTAGCGGGAACTAGCACAGATACGCAGTATTTT.

In its sample, this clone was seen a few times. In nucleotides, the CDR3 is TGCGCCAGCAGCCTCGGACAGACCCGTAACAATGAGCAGTTCTTC. It is translated as CASSLGQTRNNEQFF. The V gene is TRBV5-1, the J gene TRBJ2-1; TRBD1 is a possible D gene (6 bases). The CDR3 runs 15 residues. Trimming pared 4 bases from V and 5 bases from J, leaving 16 bases between. Germline assignment: CDR1 SGHRS and CDR2 YFSETQ.

This clone was seen only a few times. The chain employs TRBV11-3 and TRBJ2-2, with D possibly being TRBD2 (6 bases). Trimming pared 1 base from V and 4 bases from J, leaving 7 bases between. The CDR3 length is 14 residues. Germline loops: CDR1 SGHNT, CDR2 YENEEA. This CDR3 reads CASSLGEATGELFF. In DNA form, the CDR3 reads TGTGCCAGCAGCTTAGGGGAGGCCACCGGGGAGCTGTTTTTT.

The chain recombines TRBV2 with TRBJ2-3; unclear D gene. V lost 2 bases and J 6 bases, leaving 12 bases between the germline ends. The CDR3 has 14 amino acids. The germline V gene has CDR1 SNHLY and CDR2 FYNNEI. The CDR3 loop is CASSERWASDTQYF. For the CDR3, the DNA is TGTGCCAGCAGTGAAAGGTGGGCATCCGATACGCAGTATTTT.

This sequence joins TRBV7-2 and TRBJ1-4; D ambiguous. V lost 5 bases, J lost 1 base, and 8 bases lay in between. The CDR3 contains 14 residues. The germline CDR1 and CDR2 sequences are SGHTA and FQGNSA. CDR3 DNA sequence: TGTGCCAGCAGCCCCGGGAGAACTAATGAAAAACTGTTTTTT. This gives the protein CASSPGRTNEKLFF. Together with reference TRBV7-2 and TRBJ1-4, the CDR3 gives the full variable domain: GAGVSQSPSNKVTEKGKDVELRCDPISGHTALYWYRQSLGQGLEFLIYFQGNSAPDKSGLPSDRFSAERTGGSVSTLTIQRTQQEDSAVYLCASSPGRTNEKLFFGSGTQLSVL.

The genes are TRBV3-1 (or the pseudogene TRBV3-2) and TRBJ1-4, with D possibly matching TRBD1 (6 bases). This CDR3 has 15 residues. Trimming cost V 0 bases and J 9 bases, with 14 bases left between them. Germline values: CDR1 LGHDT, CDR2 YNNKEL (reference sequence). CDR3 loop: CASSQDAGDNQKLFF. The CDR3 coding sequence is TGTGCCAGCAGCCAAGATGCTGGGGACAACCAAAAACTGTTTTTT.

This chain uses TRBV5-1 with TRBJ2-1; TRBD1 might be the D (6 bases). CDR1 and CDR2 from the germline V gene are SGHRS and YFSETQ. The CDR3 length is 20 residues. Deletions cut 0 bases from V and 0 bases from J, with 22 bases between. CDR3: CASSLARAGARYSSYNEQFF. Here the CDR3 DNA reads TGCGCCAGCAGCTTGGCCCGCGCAGGGGCCCGCTACAGCTCCTACAATGAGCAGTTCTTC.

The J gene is TRBJ1-1, the V gene TRBV5-1, with 7 bases matching TRBD1. With 3 bases clipped from V and 4 bases from J, the junction kept 3 bases outside the gene matches. The CDR3 is 13 residues long. Germline lookup yields CDR1 SGHRS and CDR2 YFSETQ. The DNA for the CDR3 is TGCGCCAGCAGCTCCGACAGGGTCACTGAAGCTTTCTTT. Amino acid sequence: CASSSDRVTEAFF.

V is TRBV27 and J is TRBJ2-5; D unclear. CDR3 length: 17 residues. Germline CDR1 MNHEY, CDR2 SMNVEV (reference sequence). Trimming removed 4 bases from V and 2 bases from J, with 20 bases in between. The CDR3 spells CASSSPGTSSRQETQYF. In DNA, the CDR3 is TGTGCCAGCAGTTCCCCAGGAACAAGTAGTCGGCAAGAGACCCAGTACTTC.

The chain couples TRBV4-1 to TRBJ2-5; the match to TRBD1 covers 9 bases. This CDR3 is 16 amino acids long. Germline loops: CDR1 MGHRA, CDR2 YSYEKL. V gave up 0 bases and J gave up 5 bases; unmatched junction bases: 7. CDR3 amino acids: CASSQEYGTGSETQYF. CDR3 bases: TGCGCCAGCAGCCAAGAATATGGGACAGGGTCCGAGACCCAGTACTTC.

The chain has TRBV29-1 and TRBJ2-2; 12 bases map to TRBD1. Germline trimming cut 4 bases from V and 7 bases from J; bases unmatched to any gene: 13. Germline V gene sequence: CDR1 SQVTM, CDR2 ANQGSEA. CDR3 length: 17 amino acids. CDR3 residues: CSVVLGGTGGRIGELFF. The CDR3 DNA follows: TGCAGCGTTGTGCTAGGTGGGACAGGGGGCAGGATCGGGGAGCTGTTTTTT.

The V gene is TRBV7-2, the J gene TRBJ1-1; D is undetermined. Trimming left V 5 bases short and J 1 base short, with 14 bases between. CDR3 length: 15 residues. Germline CDR1 reads SGHTA; CDR2 reads FQGNSA. In DNA, the CDR3 is TGTGCCAGCAGCGCGGGCCTCGGTTCGAACACTGAAGCTTTCTTT. Protein: CASSAGLGSNTEAFF.

The V call is TRBV7-9, the J call TRBJ2-7; 8 bases align to TRBD1. The CDR3 is 14 amino acids. CDR1 SEHNR and CDR2 FQNEAQ come from the germline V gene (reference sequence). J was trimmed by 6 bases and V by 5 bases; bases with no gene match: 9. Written as DNA, the CDR3 is TGTGCCAGCAGCCTAGGACAGGGAGTTGGCGAGCAGTACTTC. This sequence encodes CASSLGQGVGEQYF.

The rearrangement links TRBV21-1 to TRBJ2-2; the table gives TRBD2 as D, unverified against the DNA. TRBV21-1 is designated a pseudogene. There are 16 residues in the CDR3. CDR3 in amino acids: CASSKGPPGRAGELFF. The CDR3 nucleotides read TGTGCCAGCAGCAAAGGTCCCCCAGGGAGGGCCGGGGAGCTGTTTTTT.

This clone was seen more than once but under ten times. The chain combines TRBV6-2 or TRBV6-3 with TRBJ1-1; maybe TRBD1 (5 bases). Germline V gene lookup returns CDR1 MNHEY and CDR2 SVGEGT. V was shortened by 0 bases and J by 2 bases, with 7 bases between the two germline ends. CDR3 length equals 14 residues. The CDR3 loop is CASSYSGGNTEAFF. The CDR3 DNA reads as TGTGCCAGCAGTTACTCGGGGGGTAACACTGAAGCTTTCTTT.

V and J are TRBV25-1 and TRBJ2-5, with no clear D. This CDR3 contains 13 residues. Trimming pared 0 bases from V and 6 bases from J, leaving 8 bases between. Germline V gene data show CDR1 as MGHDK and CDR2 as SYGVNS. CDR3 nucleotide sequence: TGTGCCAGCAGTGAATACTTCGAGAAGACCCAGTACTTC. Amino acids: CASSEYFEKTQYF.